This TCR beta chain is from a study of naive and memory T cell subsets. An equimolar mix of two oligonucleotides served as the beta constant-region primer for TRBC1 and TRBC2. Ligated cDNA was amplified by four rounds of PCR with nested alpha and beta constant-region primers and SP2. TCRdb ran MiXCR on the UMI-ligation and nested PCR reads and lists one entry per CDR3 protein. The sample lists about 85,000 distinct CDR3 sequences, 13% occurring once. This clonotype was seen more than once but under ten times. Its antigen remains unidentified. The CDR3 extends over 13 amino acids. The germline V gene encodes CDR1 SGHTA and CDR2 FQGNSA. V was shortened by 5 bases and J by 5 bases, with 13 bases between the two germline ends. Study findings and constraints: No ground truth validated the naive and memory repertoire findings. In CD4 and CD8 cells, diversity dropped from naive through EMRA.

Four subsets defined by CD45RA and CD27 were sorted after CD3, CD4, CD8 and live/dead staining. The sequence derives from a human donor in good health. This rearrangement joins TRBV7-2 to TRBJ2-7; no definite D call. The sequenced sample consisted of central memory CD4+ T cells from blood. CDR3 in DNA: TGTGCCAGCAGCCCCGTAGTTCGCCACGAGCAGTACTTC. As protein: CASSPVVRHEQYF.